This TCR beta chain was identified in a study of T-cell memory formation after mild COVID-19. In the study overall: TCR clustering was largely donor specific. Study results and caveats: Among clones contracting day 15 to 85, CD4/CD8 was balanced, whereas later expanders leaned CD4+.

TCRdb independently ran MiXCR on the 5' RACE reads; one entry per CDR3 protein. The sample lists about 430,000 distinct CDR3 sequences; 15% to 20% were seen once. Germline V gene sequence: CDR1 KGHSH, CDR2 LQKENI. The CDR3 consists of 16 residues. Trimming cost V 4 bases and J 2 bases; bases outside gene matches: 10. As to this clonotype: Antigen: not known.

V is TRBV18 and J is TRBJ1-2; the match to TRBD1 covers 7 bases. This receptor was obtained from a man younger than 35 who had mild COVID-19 (a few samples of this study predate the infection). Cell type and time point are not known. Sequences were obtained from PBMCs or a T cell subset sorted from them (not recorded which). The CDR3 DNA is TGTGCCAGCTCACTTTCAACAGGGGCGCCAAACTATGGCTACACCTTC. Translating it yields CASSLSTGAPNYGYTF.